The clone carrying this T cell receptor beta chain has only one observation. Its target is unknown. The time point denotes: week 11, during vaccination. The study gave 300 ug of mutant IDH1 20-mer peptide per vaccine dose, with topical imiquimod. Donor diagnoses consisted of new WHO grade 3 or 4 IDH1-mutant, ATRX-lost astrocytomas. Sequencing was performed with immunoSEQ multiplex PCR; in TCRdb, only in-frame clones are kept and a portion is missing. The sample includes 95,000 to 120,000 clones, 75% to 90% seen only once; the top ten take under 0.8%. CDR1 and CDR2 (germline): LGHNA, YNFKEQ. The V and J ends lost 0 bases and 5 bases, in that order; junction bases with no gene match: 2. This CDR3 comprises 16 residues. These data come from a study of a mutant IDH1 vaccine in newly diagnosed glioma. The wider study: Treated patients comprised approximately 60% males and about 40% females, mean age roughly 44 years. Most had both radiotherapy and temozolomide beforehand; others had only one. The study's findings and limits: Among patients, nearly 95% showed immune responses induced by the vaccine.

The TCR originated in a woman aged 50 to 60 with glioma. Sequencing was performed on PBMCs, taken from a glioma patient whose treatment included an IDH1 peptide vaccine. The chain links TRBV4-2 to TRBJ1-5; 12 nucleotides align to TRBD1. This chain's CDR3 is CASSQEGQGADQPQHF. The CDR3 nucleotides are TGTGCCAGCAGCCAAGAGGGACAGGGGGCAGATCAGCCCCAGCATTTT.